This record concerns one T cell receptor beta chain sequence. Its antigen is still unknown. Base qualities are not provided; no much larger clone lies one nucleotide away. Trimming costs V 0 bases and J 8 bases, and their ends lie 16 bases apart. Measured from the cysteine to the phenylalanine, the CDR3 is 15 residues long. Of all the DNA, just the CDR3 is kept, 45 bases in frame from base 1. In the germline V gene, CDR1 corresponds to SGHVS and CDR2 to FQNEAQ. Library preparation employed the immunoSEQ multiplex PCR assay. The table was pulled from immuneACCESS by TCRdb, which kept in-frame rearrangements only. Such tables lose some clones; where checked, under half of the loss comes from unresolved V genes, and the rest has no known cause. Recorded for this sample are about 38,000 clones; around 90% of them occurred a single time. The top ten constitute more than 0.3% of the sample. The data stem from a study of T cell changes during pregnancy in multiple sclerosis (dated by TCRdb to about 2019). In the study overall: Changes in the T cell repertoire over the course of pregnancy were examined in this study in women with multiple sclerosis.

This receptor was identified in a female donor in good health, enrolled as a control in a pregnancy study. Specimen: CD4+ T cells from peripheral blood mononuclear cells, collected after pregnancy. In this chain, TRBV7-8 is recombined with TRBJ1-2; matching of 5 bases hints at TRBD1 as the D gene. The CDR3 corresponds to CASSLAPDLRGGYTF. The DNA is as follows: TGTGCCAGCAGCTTAGCGCCAGATTTGCGGGGCGGCTACACCTTC.